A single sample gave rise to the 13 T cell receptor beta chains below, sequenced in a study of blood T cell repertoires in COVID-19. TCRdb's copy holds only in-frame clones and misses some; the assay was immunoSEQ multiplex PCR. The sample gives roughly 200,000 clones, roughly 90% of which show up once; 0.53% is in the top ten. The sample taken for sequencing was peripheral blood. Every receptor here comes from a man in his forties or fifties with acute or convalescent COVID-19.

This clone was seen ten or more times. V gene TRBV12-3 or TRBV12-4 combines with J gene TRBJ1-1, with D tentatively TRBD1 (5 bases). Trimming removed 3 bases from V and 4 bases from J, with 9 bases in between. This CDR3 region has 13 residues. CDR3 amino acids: CASSFGGGTEAFF. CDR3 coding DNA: TGTGCCAGCAGTTTCGGGGGGGGCACTGAAGCTTTCTTT.

The chain's CDR3 is CASSLGSSEQFF. CDR3 nucleotides: TGTGCCAGCAGTTTAGGCAGTAGCGAGCAGTTCTTC. The J gene is TRBJ2-1, the V gene TRBV28; D is ambiguous. CDR3 length: 12 amino acids. CDR1 MDHEN and CDR2 SYDVKM come from the germline V gene. V gave up 2 bases and J gave up 10 bases, with 9 bases separating them.

The chain's CDR3 is CASSSTGTSGNEQYF. CDR3 coding DNA: TGTGCCAGCAGCTCCACCGGGACTAGCGGAAACGAGCAGTACTTC. This chain connects TRBV13 to TRBJ2-7; 11 bases align to TRBD2. Germline lookup yields CDR1 PRHDT and CDR2 FYEKMQ (reference sequence). This CDR3 contains 15 residues. V shed 4 bases, J shed 5 bases, and the junction held 7 bases outside the gene matches.

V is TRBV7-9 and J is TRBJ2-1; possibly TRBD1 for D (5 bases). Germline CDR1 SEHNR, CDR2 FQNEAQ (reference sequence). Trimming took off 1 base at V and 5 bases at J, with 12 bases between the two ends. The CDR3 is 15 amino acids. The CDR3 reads CASSLGTSAHNEQFF. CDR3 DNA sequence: TGTGCCAGCAGCTTAGGGACAAGCGCCCACAATGAGCAGTTCTTC.

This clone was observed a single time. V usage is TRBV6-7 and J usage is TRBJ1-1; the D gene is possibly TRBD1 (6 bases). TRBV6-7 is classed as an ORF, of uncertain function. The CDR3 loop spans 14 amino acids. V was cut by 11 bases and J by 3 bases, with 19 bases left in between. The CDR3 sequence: CAPDSKGGYTEAFF. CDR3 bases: TGTGCCCCAGATAGCAAGGGGGGGTACACTGAAGCTTTCTTT.

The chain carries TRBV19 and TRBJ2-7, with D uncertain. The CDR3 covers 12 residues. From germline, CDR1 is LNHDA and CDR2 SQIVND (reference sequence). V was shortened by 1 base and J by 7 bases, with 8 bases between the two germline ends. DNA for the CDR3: TGTGCCAGTAGTATAGGCGCCGGGGAGCAGTACTTC. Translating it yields CASSIGAGEQYF. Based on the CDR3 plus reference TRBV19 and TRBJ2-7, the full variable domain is DGGITQSPKYLFRKEGQNVTLSCEQNLNHDAMYWYRQDPGQGLRLIYYSQIVNDFQKGDIAEGYSVSREKKESFPLTVTSAQKNPTAFYLCASSIGAGEQYFGPGTRLTVT.

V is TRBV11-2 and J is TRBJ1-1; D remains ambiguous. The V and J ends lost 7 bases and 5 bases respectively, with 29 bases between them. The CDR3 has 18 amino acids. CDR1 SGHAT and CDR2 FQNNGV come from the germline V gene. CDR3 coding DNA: TGTGCCAGCACCCCGGAGAGGAGGTTTTTGGGAAACGCGACTGAAGCTTTCTTT. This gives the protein CASTPERRFLGNATEAFF. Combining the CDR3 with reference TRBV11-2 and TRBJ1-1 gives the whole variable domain EAGVAQSPRYKIIEKRQSVAFWCNPISGHATLYWYQQILGQGPKLLIQFQNNGVVDDSQLPKDRFSAERLKGVDSTLKIQPAKLEDSAVYLCASTPERRFLGNATEAFFGQGTRLTVV.

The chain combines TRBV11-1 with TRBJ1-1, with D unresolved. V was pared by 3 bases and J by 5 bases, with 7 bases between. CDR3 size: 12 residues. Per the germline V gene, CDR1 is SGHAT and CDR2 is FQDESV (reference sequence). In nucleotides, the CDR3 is TGTGCCAGCAGCTTTGAGGGTACTGAAGCTTTCTTT. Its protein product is CASSFEGTEAFF. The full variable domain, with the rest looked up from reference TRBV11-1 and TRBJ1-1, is EAEVAQSPRYKITEKSQAVAFWCDPISGHATLYWYRQILGQGPELLVQFQDESVVDDSQLPKDRFSAERLKGVDSTLKIQPAELGDSAMYLCASSFEGTEAFFGQGTRLTVV.

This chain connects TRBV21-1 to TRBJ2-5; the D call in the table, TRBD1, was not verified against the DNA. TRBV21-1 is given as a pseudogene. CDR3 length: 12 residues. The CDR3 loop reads CASIDRTETQYF. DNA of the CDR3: TGTGCCAGCATTGACAGGACGGAGACCCAGTACTTC.

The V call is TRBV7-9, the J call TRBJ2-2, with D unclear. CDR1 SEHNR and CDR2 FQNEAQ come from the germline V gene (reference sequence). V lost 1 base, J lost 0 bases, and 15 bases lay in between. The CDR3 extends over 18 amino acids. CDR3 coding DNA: TGTGCCAGCAGCTTAGAAATTAGCCGACTTACGAACACCGGGGAGCTGTTTTTT. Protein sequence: CASSLEISRLTNTGELFF.

The CDR3 reads CASSQAGSGNQPQHF. CDR3 DNA: TGTGCCAGCAGCCAGGCGGGCTCGGGCAATCAGCCCCAGCATTTT. The chain uses TRBV3-1 (or the pseudogene TRBV3-2) and TRBJ1-5; no definite D call. Germline assignment: CDR1 LGHDT and CDR2 YNNKEL (reference sequence). The V end lost 3 bases, the J end lost 2 bases, and 11 bases lay between the germline ends. This CDR3 has 15 residues.

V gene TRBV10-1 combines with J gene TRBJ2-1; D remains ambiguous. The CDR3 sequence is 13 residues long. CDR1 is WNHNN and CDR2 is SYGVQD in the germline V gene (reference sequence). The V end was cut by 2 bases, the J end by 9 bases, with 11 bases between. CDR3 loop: CASSEDSNGEQFF. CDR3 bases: TGCGCCAGCAGTGAGGACTCGAACGGTGAGCAGTTCTTC.

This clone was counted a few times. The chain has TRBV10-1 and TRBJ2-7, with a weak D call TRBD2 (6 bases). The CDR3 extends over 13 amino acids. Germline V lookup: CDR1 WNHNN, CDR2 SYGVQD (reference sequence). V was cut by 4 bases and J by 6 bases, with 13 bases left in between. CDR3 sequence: CASSGGIGGEQYF. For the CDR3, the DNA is TGCGCCAGCAGTGGCGGGATTGGGGGCGAGCAGTACTTC.